Listed here are 10 T cell receptor beta chains from one sample, sequenced in a study of T cells in Graves' hyperthyroidism and ophthalmopathy. Template material for amplifying TCR beta CDR3 regions consisted of RNA transcripts. RT-PCR in the first round (using the HTBI primer set) targeted the TCR CDR3. Via MiXCR, TCRdb re-called the multiplex PCR reads, giving one row per CDR3 protein. Of roughly 700,000 distinct CDR3 sequences listed, 17% were seen once; the top ten hold around 15%. Material: blood. All receptors derive from a man aged 50 or older with Graves' hyperthyroidism.

This chain's CDR3 is CAWSGASGRSTDTQYF. The DNA of the CDR3 is TGTGCCTGGAGTGGGGCTAGCGGGAGGAGCACAGATACGCAGTATTTT. J is TRBJ2-3 and V is TRBV30, with 11 bases fitting TRBD2. CDR1 is GTSNPN and CDR2 is SVGIG in the germline V gene (reference sequence). CDR3 length: 16 residues. V lost 1 base to trimming and J lost 0 bases; unmatched junction nucleotides: 3.

This clonotype was picked up many times. This chain joins TRBV20-1 and TRBJ2-5, with TRBD2 matching over 10 bases. V trimming: 1 base; J trimming: 4 bases; junction bases outside the gene matches: 9. Germline values: CDR1 DFQATT, CDR2 SNEGSKA (reference sequence). CDR3 length: 16 amino acids. DNA for the CDR3: TGCAGTGCTAGAGCCCCTAGCGGGAGTGGTATAGAGACCCAGTACTTC. It codes for CSARAPSGSGIETQYF.

This clonotype was counted many times. The chain recombines TRBV12-3 or TRBV12-4 with TRBJ2-1; either TRBD1 or TRBD2 may supply D (7 bases each). V was cut by 7 bases and J by 2 bases, with 15 bases left in between. The CDR3 is 15 amino acids. Here the CDR3 DNA reads TGTGCCAGCATCCTCAGGGGGGGGCCCTACAATGAGCAGTTCTTC. It is translated as CASILRGGPYNEQFF.

This clonotype was detected only once. Given a much more abundant clone one base away, this may be a read error. V gene TRBV7-9 combines with J gene TRBJ2-7, with D uncertain. CDR1 SEHNR and CDR2 FQNEAQ come from the germline V gene (reference sequence). CDR3 length: 15 amino acids. The CDR3 coding sequence is TGTACCAGCAGCTTTCCCTTGACCGGTTCTCACGAGCAGTACTTC. It translates to CTSSFPLTGSHEQYF.

V and J are TRBV3-1 and TRBJ2-7; weak D call: TRBD1 (5 bases). The CDR3 contains 15 residues. The V end was cut by 1 base, the J end by 1 base, with 11 bases between. The germline gives CDR1 LGHDT, CDR2 YNNKEL (reference sequence). In DNA, the CDR3 is TGTGCCAGCAGCCAAGGCAGACAGTCATCCTACGAGCAGTACTTC. It translates to CASSQGRQSSYEQYF.

This clonotype was recorded many times. The chain combines TRBV13 with TRBJ2-1; D remains unclear. CDR3 size: 13 residues. Trimming removed 2 bases at V and 5 bases at J, with 7 bases between. Germline CDR1 reads PRHDT; CDR2 reads FYEKMQ (reference sequence). As DNA, the CDR3 is TGTGCCAGCAGCTTAAGAGTCCACAATGAGCAGTTCTTC. It is translated as CASSLRVHNEQFF.

This clonotype was picked up a small number of times. This rearrangement joins TRBV18 to TRBJ1-1, with D possibly being TRBD1 (5 bases). Deletions cut 0 bases from V and 4 bases from J, with 12 bases between. Germline V lookup: CDR1 KGHSH, CDR2 LQKENI. The CDR3 length is 15 residues. CDR3 amino acids: CASSPPYEGITEAFF. The CDR3, as DNA: TGTGCCAGCTCACCACCGTATGAGGGGATCACTGAAGCTTTCTTT. The variable domain in full, completed from reference TRBV18 and TRBJ1-1, reads NAGVMQNPRHLVRRRGQEARLRCSPMKGHSHVYWYRQLPEEGLKFMVYLQKENIIDESGMPKERFSAEFPKEGPSILRIQQVVRGDSAAYFCASSPPYEGITEAFFGQGTRLTVV.

This clonotype was found many times. This rearrangement joins TRBV6-1 to TRBJ2-3; D is possibly TRBD1 or TRBD2 (5 bases each). V lost 6 bases and J lost 1, with 8 bases in between. The CDR3 covers 13 residues. Germline V gives CDR1 MNHNS, CDR2 SASEGT. CDR3 sequence reads: CASRGTGTDTQYF. The CDR3 region has the DNA TGTGCCAGCAGGGGGACCGGCACAGATACGCAGTATTTT.

V and J are TRBV19 and TRBJ1-1; D is possibly TRBD1 (6 bases). Trimming shortened V by 7 bases and J by 6 bases, and 15 bases separated the two germline ends. The CDR3 consists of 13 residues. Looked up from germline, CDR1 is LNHDA and CDR2 is SQIVND (reference sequence). CDR3 sequence: CASNGGLWAEAFF. CDR3 DNA: TGTGCCAGTAATGGGGGGCTTTGGGCTGAAGCTTTCTTT.

This clonotype was seen a few times. The chain joins TRBV19 to TRBJ2-7, with D possibly being TRBD2 (5 bases). V gave up 5 bases and J gave up 2 bases, with 13 bases separating them. The CDR3 runs to 14 residues. The V gene's germline CDR1 is LNHDA and CDR2 SQIVND (reference sequence). The CDR3 region is CASSYGVGTYEQYF. In nucleotides, the CDR3 is TGTGCCAGTAGTTACGGGGTGGGAACCTACGAGCAGTACTTC.